This T cell receptor beta chain was sequenced for a study of beta chain features in type 1 diabetes. V was cut by 5 bases and J by 0 bases, with 7 bases left in between. The CDR3 has 13 amino acids. CDR1 and CDR2 (germline): LNHDA, SQIVND (reference sequence). General study findings and limits: Moderately but significantly shorter TCRB CDR3s were found in Type 1 diabetes patients in all four CD4+ subsets.

Worth noting for this clone: No antigen is known for it.

Sequenced material consisted of expressed TCRB transcripts (all of the isolated RNA was reverse transcribed). Sequencing was performed with immunoSEQ multiplex PCR; in TCRdb, only in-frame clones are kept and a portion is missing. The sample includes more than 300,000 clones, around 8.5% of them seen just once. The chain joins TRBV19 to TRBJ1-1; D is ambiguous. Sequences were obtained from central memory CD4+ T cells from blood. The clonotype was recovered from a man aged 25-45 years with type 1 diabetes. The CDR3 loop reads CASSPLMNTEAFF. CDR3 DNA: TGTGCCAGTAGTCCTCTTATGAACACTGAAGCTTTCTTT.